This TCR beta chain comes out of a study of T-cell memory formation after mild COVID-19. Study-level results: Clones that contracted clustered mainly in CM and EM if CD4+ and in EMRA if CD8+. Day 15 to 85 contractors were CD4/CD8 balanced; later expanders leaned CD4+.

Comment on this clonotype: Antigen specificity is unknown.

Researchers used 5'RACE with constant-segment primers to make TCR alpha and TCR beta cDNA libraries that carry sample barcodes and UMIs. One entry per CDR3 protein results from TCRdb running MiXCR on the 5' RACE reads. The sample lists about 200,000 distinct CDR3 sequences; over 9% were seen once. This CDR3 contains 13 residues. Trimming stripped 5 bases from V and 2 bases from J, with 7 bases between. CDR1 is KGHDR and CDR2 is SFDVKD in the germline V gene. This rearrangement joins TRBV24-1 to TRBJ2-3; unclear D gene. This clonotype originated in a young man who had mild COVID-19 (a few samples of this study predate the infection). Cell type and time point are not known. The sample comprised PBMCs or a T cell subset sorted from them (not recorded which). The CDR3 coding sequence is TGTGCCACCAGTGTACCCGCCACAGATACGCAGTATTTT. Translation: CATSVPATDTQYF.